The 31 T cell receptor beta chains below all came from one sample that was sequenced in a study of blood T cell repertoires in COVID-19. Method: immunoSEQ multiplex PCR; TCRdb's copy keeps in-frame clones and lacks some. The sample consists of 400,000 or so clones, about 90% of them appearing once. Sequencing was performed on peripheral blood. Every receptor here comes from a man in his late teens or twenties with COVID-19, enrolled during active disease.

This chain uses TRBV10-2 with TRBJ1-4; D gene ambiguous. Trimming removed 5 bases from V and 0 bases from J, with 10 bases in between. CDR1 and CDR2 (germline): WSHSY, SAAADI. The CDR3 consists of 15 residues. The CDR3: CASSSLETTNEKLFF. As DNA, the CDR3 is TGCGCCAGCAGTTCACTCGAGACAACTAATGAAAAACTGTTTTTT.

V gene TRBV11-3 combines with J gene TRBJ2-7; D possibly corresponds to TRBD1 (5 bases). Deletions cut 5 bases from V and 3 bases from J, with 11 bases between. The CDR3 is made up of 13 amino acids. CDR1 and CDR2 (germline): SGHNT, YENEEA. This chain's CDR3 is CASSRGQHYEQYF. The CDR3 DNA reads as TGTGCCAGCAGCCGTGGACAACACTACGAGCAGTACTTC.

The chain carries TRBV2 and TRBJ1-2; D is unresolved. Germline V lookup: CDR1 SNHLY, CDR2 FYNNEI. The CDR3 spans 14 residues. Trimming took 3 bases from V and 2 from J, leaving 10 bases between them. The CDR3: CASSDWVQNYGYTF. The CDR3, as DNA: TGTGCCAGCAGTGATTGGGTACAGAACTATGGCTACACCTTC.

This chain connects TRBV19 to TRBJ2-5, with TRBD2 identical over 10 bases. There are 14 residues in the CDR3. Germline CDR1 reads LNHDA; CDR2 reads SQIVND (reference sequence). V shed 5 bases and J 6 bases; nucleotides not matched to a gene: 6. CDR3 coding DNA: TGTGCCAGTAGTTCGTCTAGCGGGAGAAAGACCCAGTACTTC. Protein product: CASSSSSGRKTQYF.

The chain has TRBV3-1 (or the pseudogene TRBV3-2) and TRBJ1-1, with TRBD1 matching 7 bases. Trimming at V came to 4 bases and at J to 2 bases, leaving 4 bases not matched to a gene. Germline V gene sequence: CDR1 LGHDT, CDR2 YNNKEL (reference sequence). This CDR3 is 14 amino acids long. CDR3 nucleotide sequence: TGTGCCAGCAGCCCGGACAGGTTAAACACTGAAGCTTTCTTT. Residues: CASSPDRLNTEAFF.

The chain uses TRBV28 and TRBJ2-3; TRBD2 matches 12 bases. CDR1 is MDHEN, CDR2 SYDVKM, per germline. The J segment lost 4 bases and the V segment lost 5 bases, leaving 10 bases of the junction unmatched. CDR3 length: 17 amino acids. CDR3 in amino acids: CASSPPPLAGGADTQYF. The CDR3 DNA follows: TGTGCCAGCAGTCCGCCACCTCTAGCGGGGGGGGCAGATACGCAGTATTTT.

The V gene is TRBV5-8, the J gene TRBJ1-1, with 9 bases matching TRBD1. Per the germline V gene, CDR1 is SGHTS and CDR2 is YDEGEE. The CDR3 runs 17 residues. V was clipped by 5 bases and J by 0 bases; unmatched bases: 11. CDR3 DNA sequence: TGTGCCAGCAGTATCCCCGGGACAGGGCCCATGAACACTGAAGCTTTCTTT. Encoded protein: CASSIPGTGPMNTEAFF.

The J gene is TRBJ2-2, the V gene TRBV7-2; 7 bases agree with TRBD2. Germline assignment: CDR1 SGHTA and CDR2 FQGNSA. The CDR3 is 15 residues long. V shed 3 bases and J 6 bases; nucleotides not matched to a gene: 7. The CDR3 DNA follows: TGTGCCAGCAGCTTGTATCGGGGGGTCGCCGGGGAGCTGTTTTTT. This gives the protein CASSLYRGVAGELFF.

The chain combines TRBV9 with TRBJ2-5; 12 bases fit TRBD2. Trimming removed 3 bases from V and 5 bases from J; junction bases left unmatched: 11. The germline CDR1 and CDR2 sequences are SGDLS and YYNGEE. CDR3 length equals 17 residues. CDR3 loop: CASSASGGGWWEETQYF. Here the CDR3 DNA reads TGTGCCAGCAGCGCTAGCGGGGGGGGCTGGTGGGAGGAGACCCAGTACTTC.

V and J are TRBV19 and TRBJ1-1; no clear D. This CDR3 spans 13 amino acids. V was trimmed by 5 bases and J by 0 bases, leaving 7 bases between them. Germline-derived CDR1 and CDR2 are LNHDA and SQIVND (reference sequence). CDR3 sequence (DNA): TGTGCCAGTAGTCCGAGGGTGAACACTGAAGCTTTCTTT. This encodes CASSPRVNTEAFF.

The gene calls are TRBV24-1 and TRBJ1-3; 7 positions match TRBD1. Germline V gene sequence: CDR1 KGHDR, CDR2 SFDVKD. Trimming took 3 bases from V and 3 from J; bases not matched to a gene: 4. The CDR3 covers 15 residues. The CDR3 loop is CATSDDREDGNTIYF. In DNA form, the CDR3 reads TGTGCCACCAGTGATGACAGGGAAGATGGAAACACCATATATTTT.

The chain couples TRBV6-4 to TRBJ2-6; unclear D gene. The CDR3 spans 14 residues. V lost 3 bases, J lost 0 bases, and 3 bases lay in between. CDR1 is MRHNA and CDR2 is SNTAGT in the germline V gene. The CDR3 DNA reads as TGTGCCAGCAGTGAGAGCTCTGGGGCCAACGTCCTGACTTTC. Amino acids: CASSESSGANVLTF.

The rearrangement links TRBV18 to TRBJ1-2; D gene uncertain. Trimming stripped 1 base from V and 3 bases from J, with 12 bases between. CDR3 length: 15 residues. Germline assignment: CDR1 KGHSH and CDR2 LQKENI. As DNA, the CDR3 is TGTGCCAGCTCACCACGGATTGACATAGACTATGGCTACACCTTC. Translated: CASSPRIDIDYGYTF.

For this clone: This CDR3 is also generated by other DNA sequences in the sample. V is TRBV2 and J is TRBJ1-2; tentatively, D is TRBD1 (6 bases). The CDR3 is made up of 13 amino acids. The germline V gene has CDR1 SNHLY and CDR2 FYNNEI. The ends were cut back, 1 base at V and 3 bases at J, with 6 bases in the middle. The CDR3 DNA is TGTGCCAGCAGTGAAGACAGGGACTATGGCTACACCTTC. The encoded protein is CASSEDRDYGYTF.

This chain joins TRBV5-1 and TRBJ2-5, with D possibly TRBD2 on 6 matching bases. The V end lost 2 bases, the J end lost 1 base, and 9 bases lay between the germline ends. Looked up from germline, CDR1 is SGHRS and CDR2 is YFSETQ. The CDR3 extends over 14 amino acids. The CDR3 here is CASSFRRGQETQYF. The CDR3 DNA reads as TGCGCCAGCAGCTTTAGGAGGGGCCAAGAGACCCAGTACTTC.

The chain recombines TRBV11-2 with TRBJ2-3, with 14 bases lining up with TRBD2. V dropped 5 bases and J dropped 6; count of bases not matched to a gene: 7. The V gene's germline CDR1 is SGHAT and CDR2 FQNNGV. This CDR3 comprises 16 residues. CDR3 DNA sequence: TGTGCCAGCAGCACCGCGGGACTAGCGGGAGTGGATACGCAGTATTTT. Protein product: CASSTAGLAGVDTQYF.

This chain joins TRBV6-5 and TRBJ2-1; 8 bases match TRBD2. The CDR3 has 15 residues. V was pared by 2 bases and J by 6 bases, with 6 bases of the junction left unmatched. Germline V gene sequence: CDR1 MNHEY, CDR2 SVGAGI. Here the CDR3 DNA reads TGTGCCAGCAGTTACGGGACTAGAGTCGTCAATGAGCAGTTCTTC. It encodes CASSYGTRVVNEQFF.

The chain recombines TRBV10-1 with TRBJ2-7; weak D call: TRBD2 (6 bases). Trimming cost V 4 bases and J 5 bases, with 18 bases left between them. CDR1 and CDR2 (germline): WNHNN, SYGVQD (reference sequence). The CDR3 contains 15 residues. The DNA for the CDR3 is TGCGCCAGCAGTGTCAGCTCCAGCGGGTCCCACGAGCAGTACTTC. It specifies CASSVSSSGSHEQYF.

This chain connects TRBV30 to TRBJ1-1; D gene uncertain. This CDR3 comprises 13 residues. V lost 6 bases, J lost 1 base, and 12 bases lay in between. CDR1 GTSNPN and CDR2 SVGIG come from the germline V gene (reference sequence). CDR3 amino acids: CACAKTQNTEAFF. The DNA of the CDR3 is TGTGCCTGCGCCAAAACTCAGAACACTGAAGCTTTCTTT.

The chain combines TRBV3-1 (or the pseudogene TRBV3-2) with TRBJ1-6; D call uncertain. Germline V gives CDR1 LGHDT, CDR2 YNNKEL (reference sequence). CDR3 length: 12 residues. Deletions cut 6 bases from V and 7 bases from J, with 7 bases between. The CDR3 nucleotides read TGTGCCAGCAGGGTTGAGAATTCACCCCTCCACTTT. It specifies CASRVENSPLHF.

J is TRBJ2-7 and V is TRBV24-1; 7 bases agree with TRBD1. The CDR3 loop spans 16 amino acids. V gave up 4 bases and J gave up 2 bases; unmatched junction bases: 10. Germline V gene data show CDR1 as KGHDR and CDR2 as SFDVKD. CDR3: CATSESGTVTPYEQYF. DNA for the CDR3: TGTGCCACCAGTGAATCCGGGACAGTCACACCCTACGAGCAGTACTTC.

The chain couples TRBV7-9 to TRBJ1-3; D might be TRBD1 (5 bases). The V end lost 1 base, the J end lost 0 bases, and 13 bases lay between the germline ends. The length of the CDR3 is 17 residues. Germline CDR1 reads SEHNR; CDR2 reads FQNEAQ (reference sequence). The DNA for the CDR3 is TGTGCCAGCAGCTTAGTCGGGGCGGGGAGCTCTGGAAACACCATATATTTT. It codes for CASSLVGAGSSGNTIYF.

The chain recombines TRBV5-4 with TRBJ2-3; a weak D match, TRBD2 (6 bases). Germline values: CDR1 SGHNT, CDR2 YYREEE (reference sequence). The germline V and J ends were trimmed by 5 bases and 4 bases, with 14 bases remaining between them. The CDR3 consists of 14 residues. The CDR3 sequence: CASRGGSRADTQYF. The CDR3 region has the DNA TGTGCCAGCAGGGGGGGATCTAGAGCAGATACGCAGTATTTT.

The rearrangement joins TRBV5-1 to TRBJ2-7; D possibly corresponds to TRBD1 (5 bases). Germline CDR1 is SGHRS and CDR2 is YFSETQ. Trimming removed 2 bases at V and 0 bases at J, with 9 bases between. CDR3 length: 14 amino acids. CDR3 DNA: TGCGCCAGCAGCTTACAGACAGACTCCTACGAGCAGTACTTC. Its protein is CASSLQTDSYEQYF.

This clone appeared a single time. The CDR3 nucleotides are TGTGCCAGCAGCCTCGGACAGGGGCTCGTCAATGAGCAGTTCTTC. Its translation is CASSLGQGLVNEQFF. The chain combines TRBV5-6 with TRBJ2-1; TRBD1 matches 9 bases. The CDR3 sequence is 15 residues long. Germline V gene data show CDR1 as SGHDT and CDR2 as YYEEEE. V was clipped by 4 bases and J by 6 bases; unmatched bases: 8.

Concerning this clone: At the DNA level, this CDR3 is encoded by other sequences in the same sample as well. The genes are TRBV5-1 and TRBJ2-2; D uncertain. V lost 0 bases and J 3 bases, leaving 6 bases between the germline ends. Germline V gene lookup returns CDR1 SGHRS and CDR2 YFSETQ. This CDR3 contains 14 residues. The CDR3 bases are TGCGCCAGCAGCTTGGCTCCCGACACCGGGGAGCTGTTTTTT. Translation: CASSLAPDTGELFF.

V and J are TRBV4-1 and TRBJ2-5; maybe TRBD2 (7 bases). The CDR3 length is 19 residues. V dropped 4 bases and J dropped 5 bases, with 29 bases sitting between them. Germline values: CDR1 MGHRA, CDR2 YSYEKL. CDR3 DNA: TGCGCCAGCAGCCCATGGGGGGGGGCCGGTAGTAAAGAATTGGAGACCCAGTACTTC. Protein: CASSPWGGAGSKELETQYF.

V usage is TRBV7-9 and J usage is TRBJ1-2; 10 nucleotides match TRBD1. This CDR3 has 17 amino acids. Trimming cost V 2 bases and J 4 bases; bases outside gene matches: 10. The V gene's germline CDR1 is SEHNR and CDR2 FQNEAQ (reference sequence). CDR3 in amino acids: CASSLQRTGGGSYGYTF. CDR3 bases: TGTGCCAGCAGCTTACAAAGGACAGGGGGAGGTAGCTATGGCTACACCTTC.

V gene TRBV5-8 combines with J gene TRBJ1-4; D is unclear. The CDR3 extends over 16 amino acids. The V gene's germline CDR1 is SGHTS and CDR2 YDEGEE. The V gene lost 4 bases and the J gene lost 0 bases, with 13 bases spanning the gap. CDR3 residues: CASSTITTATNEKLFF. For the CDR3, the DNA is TGTGCCAGCAGCACTATAACGACTGCAACTAATGAAAAACTGTTTTTT.

The chain combines TRBV4-1 with TRBJ1-2; 10 nucleotides line up with TRBD1. V shed 2 bases, J shed 2 bases, and the junction held 2 bases outside the gene matches. Germline V gives CDR1 MGHRA, CDR2 YSYEKL. The CDR3 contains 15 residues. The CDR3 coding sequence is TGCGCCAGCAGCCAAACGGGACAGGGGAACTATGGCTACACCTTC. It translates to CASSQTGQGNYGYTF.

This chain connects TRBV7-2 to TRBJ1-4; the match to TRBD1 covers 9 bases. This CDR3 contains 17 residues. Per germline, CDR1 SGHTA and CDR2 FQGNSA. The trim removed 1 base at V and 2 bases at J, leaving 5 bases unmatched. CDR3 protein: CASSLVGDRVTNEKLFF. DNA for the CDR3: TGTGCCAGCAGCTTAGTGGGGGACAGGGTTACTAATGAAAAACTGTTTTTT.